These T cell receptor beta chains were read from a single sample in a study of blood T cell repertoires in COVID-19. The method was immunoSEQ multiplex PCR; TCRdb's version includes in-frame clones alone and lacks a portion of them. The profile shows roughly 75,000 clones, roughly 80% of them singletons. Source material: peripheral blood. These receptors came from a man aged 70-80 years with acute or convalescent COVID-19. CDR3s include the opening cysteine and the closing phenylalanine or tryptophan. The D gene is left open where the match is weak. The listing skips clone size in some rows; elsewhere it reads once, few, many or a size class.

d_gene | j_gene | v_gene | abundance | CDR3aa | CDR3nt
- | TRBJ2-2 | TRBV10-1 | few | CASSDRGMGENTGELFF | TGCGCCAGCAGTGACAGGGGAATGGGCGAGAACACCGGGGAGCTGTTTTTT
- | TRBJ1-5 | TRBV6-5 | - | CASSYKLNQPQHF | TGTGCCAGCAGTTACAAGCTAAATCAGCCCCAGCATTTT
- | TRBJ2-1 | TRBV9 | - | CASSPRRLVGYNEQFF | TGTGCCAGCAGCCCCCGGCGACTAGTTGGCTACAATGAGCAGTTCTTC
- | TRBJ1-1 | TRBV5-1 | once | CASSNGARDEAFF | TGCGCCAGCAGCAACGGGGCGCGGGATGAAGCTTTCTTT
- | TRBJ1-6 | TRBV19 | once | CASSITGTYNSPLHF | TGTGCCAGTAGTATCACCGGGACCTATAATTCACCCCTCCACTTT
- | TRBJ1-2 | TRBV30 | - | CAWGDTGLKESYTF | TGTGCCTGGGGGGATACAGGGCTGAAGGAGTCATATACCTTC
TRBD2 | TRBJ2-1 | TRBV10-3 | - | CAISASGSGENEQFF | TGTGCCATCAGTGCTAGCGGGAGCGGCGAAAATGAGCAGTTCTTC
- | TRBJ2-2 | TRBV12-3/TRBV12-4 | once | CASLFGRNGELFF | TGTGCCAGCCTCTTTGGCAGGAACGGGGAGCTGTTTTTT
- | TRBJ2-4 | TRBV6-2/TRBV6-3 | - | CASSYLPQGSKNIQYF | TGTGCCAGCAGTTACCTCCCCCAGGGGTCCAAAAACATTCAGTACTTC
TRBD2 | TRBJ2-5 | TRBV5-1 | - | CASRSAGKAQETQYF | TGCGCCAGCCGCTCAGCGGGAAAGGCCCAAGAGACCCAGTACTTC
TRBD1 | TRBJ2-2 | TRBV9 | - | CASSVTPSGQGNTGELFF | TGTGCCAGCAGCGTAACCCCGTCCGGACAGGGGAACACCGGGGAGCTGTTTTTT
- | TRBJ2-2 | TRBV2 | - | CASSVDRNTGELFF | TGTGCCAGCAGTGTCGACAGAAACACCGGGGAGCTGTTTTTT
TRBD1 | TRBJ1-1 | TRBV3-1/TRBV3-2 | few | CASSQGAQTGGEAFF | TGTGCCAGCAGCCAAGGAGCTCAGACAGGGGGCGAAGCTTTCTTT
- | TRBJ1-5 | TRBV27 | few | CASSARVGQPQHF | TGTGCCAGCTCTGCCAGGGTAGGTCAGCCCCAGCATTTT
- | TRBJ2-3 | TRBV15 | few | CATSRDLGQSADTQYF | TGTGCCACCAGCAGAGATCTAGGCCAAAGCGCAGATACGCAGTATTTT
- | TRBJ1-4 | TRBV28 | - | CASSLKGISEEAPPEKLFF | TGTGCCAGCAGTTTAAAGGGGATAAGCGAAGAGGCCCCTCCTGAAAAACTGTTTTTT
- | TRBJ1-2 | TRBV5-6 | - | CASSVDQRTTYGYTF | TGTGCCAGCAGCGTGGACCAACGAACTACTTATGGCTACACCTTC
- | TRBJ2-7 | TRBV28 | - | CASSLFSLGNYEQYF | TGTGCCAGCAGTTTATTTAGCTTAGGTAACTACGAGCAGTACTTC
- | TRBJ1-2 | TRBV18 | - | CASSPSTGYGYTF | TGTGCCAGCTCCCCAAGCACAGGCTATGGCTACACCTTC
TRBD1 | TRBJ1-5 | TRBV19 | - | CASSIDRGNQPQHF | TGTGCCAGTAGTATCGACAGGGGCAATCAGCCCCAGCATTTT
TRBD1 | TRBJ2-7 | TRBV6-7 | - | CASSCPGTGPTSYEQYF | TGTGCCAGCAGTTGTCCCGGGACAGGGCCCACCTCCTACGAGCAGTACTTC
- | TRBJ1-6 | TRBV14 | - | CASSRREGSYNSPLHF | TGTGCCAGCAGCCGACGGGAGGGCTCCTATAATTCACCCCTCCACTTT
- | TRBJ2-2 | TRBV5-1 | - | CASSREGETNTGELFF | TGCGCCAGCAGCCGCGAGGGGGAGACGAACACCGGGGAGCTGTTTTTT
- | TRBJ2-5 | TRBV18 | few | CASSPPGVGVQETQYF | TGTGCCAGCTCACCACCGGGAGTCGGGGTCCAAGAGACCCAGTACTTC
TRBD1 | TRBJ1-1 | TRBV5-1 | few | CASSGLQGENTEAFF | TGCGCCAGCAGCGGGTTACAGGGGGAGAACACTGAAGCTTTCTTT
- | TRBJ2-7 | TRBV28 | few | CASSRFEQYF | TGTGCCAGCTCTCGGTTCGAGCAGTACTTC
TRBD2 | TRBJ2-7 | TRBV6-5 | - | CASSYAASGGAYEQYF | TGTGCCAGCAGTTATGCGGCTAGCGGGGGTGCCTACGAGCAGTACTTC
- | TRBJ2-2 | TRBV7-2 | - | CASSTRNTGELFF | TGTGCCAGCAGCACAAGGAACACCGGGGAGCTGTTTTTT
TRBD2 | TRBJ2-2 | TRBV6-6 | - | CASTEGLAGTGELFF | TGTGCCAGCACCGAAGGGCTAGCGGGCACCGGGGAGCTGTTTTTT
- | TRBJ2-7 | TRBV27 | - | CASSLSTGDFHYEQYF | TGTGCCAGCAGTTTATCTACAGGGGACTTTCACTACGAGCAGTACTTC
TRBD1 | TRBJ1-4 | TRBV7-8 | - | CASSLARQGLGNEKLFF | TGTGCCAGCAGCTTAGCTCGACAGGGGCTTGGTAATGAAAAACTGTTTTTT
TRBD2 | TRBJ2-1 | TRBV19 | - | CASSIRLAASSYNEQFF | TGTGCCAGTAGTATAAGGCTAGCGGCCAGCTCCTACAATGAGCAGTTCTTC
TRBD2 | TRBJ2-3 | TRBV3-1/TRBV3-2 | - | CASSQGGGAGVDTQYF | TGTGCCAGCAGCCAAGGGGGGGGAGCTGGAGTGGATACGCAGTATTTT
TRBD1 | TRBJ1-4 | TRBV9 | few | CASSGLTGREENEKLFF | TGTGCCAGCAGCGGCCTGACAGGGCGTGAGGAAAATGAAAAACTGTTTTTT
- | TRBJ2-1 | TRBV24-1 | - | CATSDFGLSADEQFF | TGTGCCACCAGTGATTTCGGACTATCAGCGGATGAGCAGTTCTTC
- | TRBJ2-1 | TRBV7-9 | - | CASSFQNEQFF | TGTGCCAGCAGCTTCCAAAATGAGCAGTTCTTC
- | TRBJ1-4 | TRBV5-4 | - | CASSLGGTGEKLFF | TGTGCCAGCAGCTTGGGAGGTACTGGAGAAAAACTGTTTTTT
- | TRBJ1-1 | TRBV19 | - | CASNTGSLNTEAFF | TGTGCCAGTAATACAGGGTCCCTGAACACTGAAGCTTTCTTT
TRBD2 | TRBJ2-3 | TRBV11-3 | - | CASSLGRLAGTDTQYF | TGTGCCAGCAGCTTAGGGAGACTAGCAGGTACAGATACGCAGTATTTT
- | TRBJ2-3 | TRBV5-1 | - | CASSLAADTQYF | TGCGCCAGCAGCTTGGCCGCGGATACGCAGTATTTT
TRBD1 | TRBJ2-3 | TRBV28 | - | CAHRGSTDTQYF | TGTGCCCACAGGGGAAGCACAGATACGCAGTATTTT
- | TRBJ2-1 | TRBV7-9 | - | CASSLASGEQFF | TGTGCCAGCAGCTTAGCTTCGGGAGAGCAGTTCTTC
TRBD1 | TRBJ1-1 | TRBV7-9 | - | CASSLLQGLKNTEAFF | TGTGCCAGCAGCTTACTACAGGGGCTAAAGAACACTGAAGCTTTCTTT
TRBD2 | TRBJ2-3 | TRBV3-1/TRBV3-2 | - | CASSQLAGGLHTDTQYF | TGTGCCAGCAGCCAACTAGCGGGAGGGCTACACACAGATACGCAGTATTTT